This T cell receptor beta chain was profiled in a study of blood T cell repertoires in COVID-19 (dated by TCRdb to 2020 to 2021). About the investigation overall: Collaborator samples came from the United States, Italy and Spain and covered acute and convalescent phases of COVID-19. The prospective study material was composed of cDNA or gDNA derived from T cells, B-cell-depleted T cells, or PBMCs. The dataset comprised deeply sampled blood TCRbeta repertoires from subjects exposed to, actively infected with, or recovered from COVID-19. A freely available public database, intended as a resource for researchers studying the immune response to SARS-CoV-2, is where the repertoires were released. Samples came from the ongoing ImmuneRACE study (first 160 participants) plus 1,254 subjects from 6 global collaborators. Sample metadata almost always included a de-identified subject ID, COVID-19 status, age in years and sex. HLA class I and class II types, where available, came from metadata supplied by the sample provider rather than from assay-based typing.

One collaborating source in Seattle enrolled patients while the patients were actively infected and followed the patients over time throughout the course of disease. Whole blood was collected in K2EDTA tubes by collaborating institutions according to the institutions' own protocols. For TCRbeta analysis, collaborators shipped samples as frozen whole blood, isolated PBMCs, or DNA extracted from either of those sample types. For this clone: The antigen this receptor binds is unknown. No base quality values were provided; no much bigger clone lies one nucleotide off.

Relative to germline, V is missing 2 bases and J is missing 7 bases, with 3 bases of the junction outside any gene match. The CDR3 runs 15 amino acids, cysteine and phenylalanine included. The read is trimmed to its CDR3 DNA, 45 bases read in frame from base 1. CDR1 LGHNA and CDR2 YNFKEQ were looked up in the germline V gene. Beyond this particular receptor, the publication reports: Clinical and demographic metadata were provided uncurated, with the amount varying by source and participant.

TCRbeta CDR3 regions were amplified from genomic DNA using the immunoSEQ Assay, a bias-controlled multiplex PCR. The authors' pipeline ran thus. The number of nucleated cells in each sample was estimated by amplification of reference gene primers within the assay. To quantify the absolute abundance of each unique TCRbeta CDR3 rearrangement, sequence reads were collapsed and filtered. For each sample, productive Simpson clonality was calculated by taking the square root of Simpson's diversity index across productive rearrangements. TCRdb stores this immuneACCESS table with in-frame sequences only. Part of the clones is absent; in the studies checked, under half of the shortfall reflects unresolved V genes, and no reason is known for the rest. V and J calls and clone size follow that table, whereas D and trimming were derived from the DNA. This sample holds 300,000 to 350,000 clones; 90% were observed only once. Approximately 7.5% of the sample is in the top ten clones.

Rearrangement joined TRBV4-2 to TRBJ2-1, with 12 bases in between that match TRBD2. What was sequenced was peripheral blood. This receptor was identified in a woman in her twenties or thirties with COVID-19, enrolled during active disease. The CDR3 amino acid sequence is: CASSQPGTSGNEQFF. The DNA sequence follows: TGTGCCAGCAGCCAACCCGGGACTAGCGGGAATGAGCAGTTCTTC.